Shown below are 10 T cell receptor beta chains from a single sample sequenced in a study of cytomegalovirus exposure and HLA in healthy donors. PCR employed 60 Vbeta and 13 Jbeta primers. Here immunoSEQ multiplex PCR was the method, and the copy in TCRdb shows in-frame clones only, minus some. This table holds over 100,000 clones, roughly three quarters found once. The sample taken for sequencing was PBMCs. These receptors came from a woman aged 50 to 65 in good health and CMV-seropositive.

The J gene is TRBJ1-1, the V gene TRBV7-8, with a possible D match to TRBD1 (6 bases). CDR3 length: 15 residues. Germline CDR1 SGHVS, CDR2 FQNEAQ. Trimming removed 5 bases at V and 2 bases at J, with 15 bases between. CDR3 sequence reads: CASSAQGQTNTEAFF. In DNA, the CDR3 is TGTGCCAGCAGCGCACAGGGCCAGACCAACACTGAAGCTTTCTTT.

V gene TRBV4-2 combines with J gene TRBJ2-1, with 8 bases matching TRBD2. The V gene's germline CDR1 is LGHNA and CDR2 YNFKEQ. This CDR3 is built from 16 residues. J gave up 8 bases and V 0 bases, and 9 bases lay outside the gene matches. This chain's CDR3 is CASSQDPGLAGDEQFF. Written as DNA, the CDR3 is TGTGCCAGCAGCCAAGATCCAGGACTAGCCGGTGATGAGCAGTTCTTC.

As concerns this clone: This sample includes further DNA sequences coding for the same CDR3. V is TRBV11-2 and J is TRBJ2-7; the match to TRBD1 covers 9 bases. Trimming took 5 bases from V and 2 from J; bases not matched to a gene: 4. Germline CDR1 is SGHAT and CDR2 is FQNNGV. The CDR3 sequence is 14 residues long. CDR3 nucleotide sequence: TGTGCCAGCAGCCCGAGACAGGGGGCCTACGAGCAGTACTTC. Amino acids: CASSPRQGAYEQYF.

This clone was counted a single time. CDR3 bases: TGTGCCACCCGTAGGGGCAGTGATGAAAAACTGTTTTTT. Its translation is CATRRGSDEKLFF. The genes are TRBV6-1 and TRBJ1-4; maybe TRBD1 (5 bases). From germline, CDR1 is MNHNS and CDR2 SASEGT. This CDR3 has 13 residues. Trimming left V 10 bases short and J 6 bases short, with 15 bases between.

This clone has a single count. CDR3 sequence (DNA): TGTGCCAGTAGTATATCCCGGGACAGGGGTGAGACCCAGTACTTC. This sequence encodes CASSISRDRGETQYF. The V and J genes are TRBV19 and TRBJ2-5; TRBD1 aligns across 10 bases. The CDR3 has 15 amino acids. With 2 bases clipped from V and 5 bases from J, the junction kept 5 bases outside the gene matches. Germline assignment: CDR1 LNHDA and CDR2 SQIVND (reference sequence).

This clone was detected a few times. The CDR3 DNA is TGCGCCAGCAGCTTGGACGGTTCCCACTCACAGCCCCAGCATTTT. Translated: CASSLDGSHSQPQHF. The rearrangement uses TRBV5-1 and TRBJ1-5; D not resolved. Per the germline V gene, CDR1 is SGHRS and CDR2 is YFSETQ. Trimming took 0 bases from V and 7 from J, leaving 14 bases between them. This CDR3 is 15 amino acids long.

V and J are TRBV11-2 and TRBJ2-5, with D possibly TRBD1 on 6 matching bases. Germline V gives CDR1 SGHAT, CDR2 FQNNGV. The CDR3 spans 13 residues. Trimming took off 0 bases at V and 4 bases at J, with 6 bases between the two ends. CDR3 DNA: TGTGCCAGCAGCTTAGAACAGGGAGAGACCCAGTACTTC. The encoded protein is CASSLEQGETQYF.

Points on this clone: An end of the junction does not agree with germline; a read error may underlie this. The chain carries TRBV5-4 and TRBJ2-7; 7 bases fit TRBD1. Germline CDR1 is SGHNT and CDR2 is YYREEE (reference sequence). This CDR3 is built from 13 residues. The CDR3 coding sequence is TGTGCCGGCAGCCCGGGACAGTACTACGAGCAGTACTTC. Residues: CAGSPGQYYEQYF.

There are a few counts of this clone. V and J are TRBV5-4 and TRBJ2-5; D is ambiguous. Per the germline V gene, CDR1 is SGHNT and CDR2 is YYREEE (reference sequence). The CDR3 loop spans 12 amino acids. The V end lost 1 base, the J end lost 2 bases, and 3 bases lay between the germline ends. The CDR3 coding sequence is TGTGCCAGCAGCTTGCGGCAAGAGACCCAGTACTTC. The encoded protein is CASSLRQETQYF.

The chain joins TRBV27 to TRBJ2-7, with TRBD1 matching over 9 bases. Germline V gene data show CDR1 as MNHEY and CDR2 as SMNVEV (reference sequence). J lost 5 bases, V lost 3 bases, and 8 bases had no gene match. The length of the CDR3 is 15 residues. Written as DNA, the CDR3 is TGTGCCAGCAGTTTTCATGAGACAGGGGGAAACGAGCAGTACTTC. It translates to CASSFHETGGNEQYF.